This T cell receptor (beta chain) was recovered during a study of shared clonotypes between healthy human individuals. For the study at large: CD4 naive and CD4 memory each took three plates per donor, while CD8 naive took two and CD8 memory one.

Trimming cost V 3 bases and J 3 bases; bases outside gene matches: 12. The CDR3 extends over 19 amino acids. The V gene's germline CDR1 is SGHRS and CDR2 YFSETQ. This table comes from immunoSEQ multiplex PCR, and its TCRdb copy is limited to in-frame clones, with some not included. This table holds some 1 million clones, about 70% found once. Division of CD4+ cells produced a CD45RA+ naive subset and a CD45RA-negative memory subset. Turning to this clone: Its matching antigen is unknown.

Broader study findings: As a rule, naive subsets had a larger estimated richness than memory subsets. Rarefaction exposed incomplete sorted-subset sequencing despite large depth.

V usage is TRBV5-1 and J usage is TRBJ2-3; 14 positions agree with TRBD2. This TCR derives from a man younger than 30 in good health. Sequencing used memory CD4+ T cells sorted from blood. Subset of the sample: CD45RA-negative fraction. CDR3 DNA: TGCGCCAGCAGCTGGCGACTAGCGGGAGGGCCGGGCAAGACAGATACGCAGTATTTT. The encoded protein is CASSWRLAGGPGKTDTQYF.